The 9 T cell receptor beta chains below were found in one sample sequenced in a study of CD8+ T cells in alopecia areata. Reverse transcribed after extraction, RNA yielded cDNA as the sequencing template. Clones were read by immunoSEQ multiplex PCR, and TCRdb kept only the in-frame ones, dropping some. The sample lists about 130,000 clones, roughly 54% seen once, with 4.5% in the top ten. This specimen was CD4+ T cells sorted from blood, taken at week 0. These receptors were obtained from a human donor with alopecia areata.

There are a few counts of this clone. The chain has TRBV10-3 and TRBJ1-5; tentative D call: TRBD1 (6 bases). The CDR3 runs 12 residues. Trimming stripped 9 bases from V and 5 bases from J, with 11 bases between. Germline values: CDR1 ENHRY, CDR2 SYGVKD. Written as DNA, the CDR3 is TGTGCCATAGCAGGGGTGGATCAGCCCCAGCATTTT. This codes for CAIAGVDQPQHF.

The rearrangement uses TRBV5-4 and TRBJ2-7; 8 bases are a match to TRBD2. The CDR3 totals 15 residues. CDR1 SGHNT and CDR2 YYREEE come from the germline V gene (reference sequence). V dropped 2 bases and J dropped 4; count of bases not matched to a gene: 8. The CDR3 DNA sequence: TGTGCCAGCAGCTTTGAGACTAGCGAGACGTACGAGCAGTACTTC. As protein: CASSFETSETYEQYF.

The chain couples TRBV20-1 to TRBJ1-2, with D uncertain. Germline lookup yields CDR1 DFQATT and CDR2 SNEGSKA (reference sequence). V was trimmed by 5 bases and J by 12 bases, leaving 16 bases between them. This CDR3 is built from 11 residues. The CDR3 protein is CSAQTDSLHTF. The CDR3 DNA is TGCAGTGCTCAGACGGACTCCCTCCACACCTTC.

This clone was seen a handful of times. The gene calls are TRBV7-2 and TRBJ2-3; D remains unclear. The CDR3 length is 11 residues. CDR1 is SGHTA, CDR2 FQGNSA, per germline. The ends were cut back, 5 bases at V and 5 bases at J, with 5 bases in the middle. The CDR3 bases are TGTGCCAGCAGCCTTATAGATACGCAGTATTTT. Protein sequence: CASSLIDTQYF.

The chain couples TRBV10-3 to TRBJ2-7; D possibly corresponds to TRBD2 (6 bases). The V gene's germline CDR1 is ENHRY and CDR2 SYGVKD. The CDR3 is 12 amino acids. Between the trimmed V and J ends, which lost 3 bases and 12 bases, there was a span of 15 bases. The CDR3 bases are TGTGCCATCAGTGACTCCGCTGGAGGGCCGTACTTC. This sequence encodes CAISDSAGGPYF.

V usage is TRBV6-6 and J usage is TRBJ2-7; 9 bases match TRBD1. Germline CDR1 MNHNY, CDR2 SVGAGI (reference sequence). V lost 6 bases and J lost 3; bases outside the gene matches: 6. This CDR3 has 14 residues. CDR3 sequence (DNA): TGTGCCAGCAGCAACCGGGACAGGGTCTACGAGCAGTACTTC. Encoded protein: CASSNRDRVYEQYF.

The chain recombines TRBV7-9 with TRBJ2-7; 10 positions agree with TRBD1. V shed 4 bases and J 4 bases; nucleotides not matched to a gene: 7. Looked up from germline, CDR1 is SEHNR and CDR2 is FQNEAQ (reference sequence). This CDR3 has 15 residues. The CDR3 loop reads CASSSDRGGTYEQYF. CDR3 DNA: TGTGCCAGCAGCTCGGACAGGGGGGGGACGTACGAGCAGTACTTC.

The CDR3, as DNA: TGTGCCAGCAGCTTAAGAGCCGGGACGGGACCCTACGAGCAGTACTTC. Its protein is CASSLRAGTGPYEQYF. The V call is TRBV7-9, the J call TRBJ2-7; D tentatively fits TRBD1 or TRBD2 (5 bases each). The CDR3 covers 16 residues. V lost 2 bases to trimming and J lost 2 bases, with 16 bases between them. The germline V gene encodes CDR1 SEHNR and CDR2 FQNEAQ (reference sequence).

The chain combines TRBV7-2 with TRBJ1-3; unclear D gene. CDR1 and CDR2 (germline): SGHTA, FQGNSA. With 3 bases removed from V and 4 bases from J, the gap between germline ends came to 10 bases. This CDR3 contains 14 residues. The CDR3 nucleotides read TGTGCCAGCAGCTTTCACTCCCAGGGAAACACCATATATTTT. This translates into CASSFHSQGNTIYF.